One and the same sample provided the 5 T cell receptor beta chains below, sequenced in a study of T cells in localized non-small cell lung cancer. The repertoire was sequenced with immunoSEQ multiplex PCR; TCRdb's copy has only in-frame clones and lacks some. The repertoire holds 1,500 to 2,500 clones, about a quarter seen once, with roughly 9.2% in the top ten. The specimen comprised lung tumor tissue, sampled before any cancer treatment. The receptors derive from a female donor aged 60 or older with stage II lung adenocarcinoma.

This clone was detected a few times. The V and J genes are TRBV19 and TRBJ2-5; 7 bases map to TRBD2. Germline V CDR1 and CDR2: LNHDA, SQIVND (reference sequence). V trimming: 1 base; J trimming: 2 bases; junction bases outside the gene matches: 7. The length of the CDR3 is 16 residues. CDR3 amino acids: CASSIGVGRGQETQYF. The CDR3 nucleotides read TGTGCCAGTAGTATAGGGGTAGGGAGGGGTCAAGAGACCCAGTACTTC.

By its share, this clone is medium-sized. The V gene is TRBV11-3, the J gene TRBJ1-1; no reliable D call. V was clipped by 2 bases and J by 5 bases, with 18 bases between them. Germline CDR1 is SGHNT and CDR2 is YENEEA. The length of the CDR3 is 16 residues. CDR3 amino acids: CASSLSDGPGVTEAFF. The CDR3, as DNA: TGTGCCAGCAGCTTATCTGATGGACCCGGGGTTACTGAAGCTTTCTTT.

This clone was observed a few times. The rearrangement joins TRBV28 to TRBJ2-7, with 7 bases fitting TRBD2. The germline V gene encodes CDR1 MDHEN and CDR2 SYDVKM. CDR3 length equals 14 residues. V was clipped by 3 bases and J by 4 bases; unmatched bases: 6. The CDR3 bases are TGTGCCAGCAGTTTCGCGGGGGATTGGTACGAGCAGTACTTC. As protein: CASSFAGDWYEQYF. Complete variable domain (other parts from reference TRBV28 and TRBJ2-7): DVKVTQSSRYLVKRTGEKVFLECVQDMDHENMFWYRQDPGLGLRLIYFSYDVKMKEKGDIPEGYSVSREKKERFSLILESASTNQTSMYLCASSFAGDWYEQYFGPGTRLTVT.

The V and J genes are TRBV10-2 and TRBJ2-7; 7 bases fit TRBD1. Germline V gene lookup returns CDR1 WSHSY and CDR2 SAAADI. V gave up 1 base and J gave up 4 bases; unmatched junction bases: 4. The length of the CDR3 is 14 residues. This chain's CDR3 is CASSELDRAYEQYF. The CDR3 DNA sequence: TGCGCCAGCAGTGAGTTAGACAGGGCTTACGAGCAGTACTTC.

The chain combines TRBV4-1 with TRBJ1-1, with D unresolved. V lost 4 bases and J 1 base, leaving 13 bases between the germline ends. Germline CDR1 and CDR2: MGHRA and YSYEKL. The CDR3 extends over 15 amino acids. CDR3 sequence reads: CASSLQQVQNTEAFF. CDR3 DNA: TGCGCCAGCAGCCTACAGCAGGTTCAGAACACTGAAGCTTTCTTT.